Given below is one T cell receptor beta chain in context. Other DNA variants within this sample encode the same CDR3. Terminally differentiated effector memory CD45RA+ cells were excluded from the naive CD8 cells, which were CD45RO-negative and positively selected for CCR7. Trimming stripped 4 bases from V and 1 base from J, with 7 bases between. The germline CDR1 and CDR2 sequences are MGHDK and SYGVNS. This CDR3 comprises 13 residues. Profiling relied on immunoSEQ multiplex PCR, and the TCRdb table lists in-frame clones only, not all of them. The sample has about 590,000 clones; less than 97% are singletons. This sample stems from a study of shared clonotypes between healthy human individuals.

The sequenced sample consisted of naive CD8+ T cells sorted from blood. This receptor was obtained from a woman in her thirties in good health. The chain uses TRBV25-1 and TRBJ1-1; tentative D call: TRBD1 (6 bases). DNA of the CDR3: TGTGCCAGCAGTGGAGGGGGGAACACTGAAGCTTTCTTT. This sequence encodes CASSGGGNTEAFF.